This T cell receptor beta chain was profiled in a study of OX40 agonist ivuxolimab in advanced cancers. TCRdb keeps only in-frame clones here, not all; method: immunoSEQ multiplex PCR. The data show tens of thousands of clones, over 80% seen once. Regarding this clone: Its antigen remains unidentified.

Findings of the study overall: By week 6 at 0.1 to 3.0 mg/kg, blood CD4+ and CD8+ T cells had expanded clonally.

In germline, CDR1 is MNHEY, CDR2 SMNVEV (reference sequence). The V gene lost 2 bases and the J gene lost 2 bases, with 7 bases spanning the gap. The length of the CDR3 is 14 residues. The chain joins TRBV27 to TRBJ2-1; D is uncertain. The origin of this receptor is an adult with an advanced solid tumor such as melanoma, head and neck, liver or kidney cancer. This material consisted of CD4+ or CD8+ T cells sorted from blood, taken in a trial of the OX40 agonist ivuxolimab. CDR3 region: CASSLVAAYNEQFF. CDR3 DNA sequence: TGTGCCAGCAGTTTAGTAGCAGCCTACAATGAGCAGTTCTTC.